Following are 29 T cell receptor beta chains from one sample sequenced in a study of CD8 T cells in ankylosing spondylitis. In TCRdb, the 5' RACE reads were re-called with MiXCR into one record per CDR3 protein. The sample carries approximately 260,000 distinct CDR3 sequences, less than 10% recorded once. The sample was blood, either unsorted or a sorted T cell fraction (not recorded which). These receptors all stem from a male donor with ankylosing spondylitis or in good health (not recorded which).

This rearrangement joins TRBV18 to TRBJ2-5, with 10 nucleotides matching TRBD2. CDR3 length: 15 residues. Germline assignment: CDR1 KGHSH and CDR2 LQKENI. V trimming: 2 bases; J trimming: 5 bases; junction bases outside the gene matches: 5. The CDR3: CASSPGAGGGETQYF. In nucleotides, the CDR3 is TGTGCCAGCTCACCAGGAGCGGGAGGGGGCGAGACCCAGTACTTC.

This clonotype was recorded at least ten times. V and J are TRBV29-1 and TRBJ1-2; maybe TRBD1 (6 bases). Germline V gives CDR1 SQVTM, CDR2 ANQGSEA. CDR3 length equals 15 residues. The CDR3 DNA reads as TGCAGTGGGGGCGAGGGTTGGGCGGAGAACTATGGCTACACCTTC. Translated, it gives CSGGEGWAENYGYTF.

The V and J genes are TRBV20-1 and TRBJ1-1, with 7 bases that match TRBD1. Germline V gene data show CDR1 as DFQATT and CDR2 as SNEGSKA (reference sequence). Trimming took 3 bases from V and 5 from J; bases not matched to a gene: 9. This CDR3 spans 14 amino acids. The CDR3 DNA reads as TGCAGTGCTAGTTCAGGGGGGGATGGTACTGAAGCTTTCTTT. Protein product: CSASSGGDGTEAFF.

This clonotype was seen ten or more times. V gene TRBV7-2 combines with J gene TRBJ1-1; D may be TRBD1 (6 bases). V lost 4 bases and J 5 bases, leaving 14 bases between the germline ends. This CDR3 spans 14 amino acids. Germline V CDR1 and CDR2: SGHTA, FQGNSA. CDR3 sequence (DNA): TGTGCCAGCAGCTCGGACAGACGCTCGACTGAAGCTTTCTTT. As protein: CASSSDRRSTEAFF.

This clonotype was seen repeatedly, ten times or more. This chain joins TRBV3-1 and TRBJ2-7; D remains ambiguous. V shed 0 bases and J shed 6 bases, with 24 bases lying between them. Germline V gives CDR1 LGHDT, CDR2 YNNKEL (reference sequence). This CDR3 spans 18 amino acids. Written as DNA, the CDR3 is TGTGCCAGCAGCCAAGAGTCTTACATGTCAAACCTGCCTCCCGAGCAGTACTTC. Amino acid sequence: CASSQESYMSNLPPEQYF.

This clonotype was recorded many times. The chain combines TRBV3-1 with TRBJ2-7; 9 bases map to TRBD1. The junction had 9 bases not matched to a gene; V was cut back by 3 bases and J by 6 bases. The CDR3 consists of 15 residues. Germline CDR1 is LGHDT and CDR2 is YNNKEL (reference sequence). This CDR3 is CASSHSGQGDGEQYF. In DNA form, the CDR3 reads TGTGCCAGCAGCCACTCGGGACAGGGCGATGGCGAGCAGTACTTC.

This clonotype appeared a few times. This chain links TRBV27 with TRBJ1-1; D unresolved. This CDR3 spans 11 amino acids. In germline, CDR1 is MNHEY, CDR2 SMNVEV (reference sequence). V gave up 4 bases and J gave up 6 bases, with 6 bases separating them. The CDR3 is CASSSQSEAFF. For the CDR3, the DNA is TGTGCCAGCAGTTCCCAGTCTGAAGCTTTCTTT.

Ten or more counts support this clonotype. V is TRBV5-6 and J is TRBJ2-1; D possibly uses TRBD1 or TRBD2 (5 bases each). Trimming took off 4 bases at V and 2 bases at J, with 16 bases between the two ends. Germline assignment: CDR1 SGHDT and CDR2 YYEEEE. The CDR3 has 16 amino acids. The CDR3 DNA is TGTGCCAGCAGCCCCAGAGGACTGGGGCCCTACAATGAGCAGTTCTTC. It is translated as CASSPRGLGPYNEQFF. The variable domain in full, completed from reference TRBV5-6 and TRBJ2-1, reads DAGVTQSPTHLIKTRGQQVTLRCSPKSGHDTVSWYQQALGQGPQFIFQYYEEEERQRGNFPDRFSGHQFPNYSSELNVNALLLGDSALYLCASSPRGLGPYNEQFFGPGTRLTVL.

This clonotype was observed at least ten times. CDR3 residues: CASSPSRQGSEKLFF. DNA of the CDR3: TGCGCCAGCAGCCCGTCAAGACAGGGATCAGAAAAACTGTTTTTT. This chain joins TRBV4-3 and TRBJ1-4; 7 positions match TRBD1. This CDR3 has 15 amino acids. Germline-derived CDR1 and CDR2 are LGHNA and YSLEER. V lost 4 bases, J lost 8 bases, and 10 bases stayed unmatched.

This clonotype was seen repeatedly, ten times or more. The CDR3 loop reads CASSSAGTGFKNIQYF. In nucleotides, the CDR3 is TGTGCCAGCAGCTCGGCCGGGACAGGGTTCAAAAACATTCAGTACTTC. V is TRBV5-5 and J is TRBJ2-4; the match to TRBD1 covers 9 bases. The germline gives CDR1 SGHKS, CDR2 YYEKEE (reference sequence). The ends lost 3 bases at V and 3 bases at J; junction bases unmatched: 7. The CDR3 is 16 residues long.

Ten or more counts support this clonotype. V is TRBV12-3 or TRBV12-4 and J is TRBJ2-7, with a possible D match to TRBD2 (5 bases). V gave up 5 bases and J gave up 1 base, with 18 bases separating them. CDR3 length: 16 amino acids. CDR3 loop: CASSRTQNGVSYEQYF. In DNA form, the CDR3 reads TGTGCCAGCAGTCGGACCCAAAACGGGGTTTCCTACGAGCAGTACTTC.

Many counts were recorded for this clonotype. The chain recombines TRBV11-2 with TRBJ1-1; no clear D gene. The germline gives CDR1 SGHAT, CDR2 FQNNGV. The CDR3 is 15 residues long. The V end lost 2 bases, the J end lost 3 bases, and 13 bases lay between the germline ends. The CDR3 is CASSLRTAGDTEAFF. CDR3 nucleotide sequence: TGTGCCAGCAGCTTAAGGACGGCGGGTGACACTGAAGCTTTCTTT.

This clonotype was counted many times. The chain is built from TRBV11-2 and TRBJ1-1, with D unclear. Germline lookup yields CDR1 SGHAT and CDR2 FQNNGV. V lost 5 bases and J 0 bases, leaving 13 bases between the germline ends. The CDR3 is 15 residues long. In DNA, the CDR3 is TGTGCCAGCAGCCGGACCGGCCGGATGAACACTGAAGCTTTCTTT. It codes for CASSRTGRMNTEAFF.

This clonotype was picked up many times. V is TRBV7-2 and J is TRBJ2-1, with no clear D. The germline V gene encodes CDR1 SGHTA and CDR2 FQGNSA. The germline V and J ends were trimmed by 5 bases and 2 bases, with 7 bases remaining between them. CDR3 length: 13 residues. CDR3 DNA sequence: TGTGCCAGCAGCGCCCAGGCCTACAATGAGCAGTTCTTC. This encodes CASSAQAYNEQFF. Supplemented by reference TRBV7-2 and TRBJ2-1, the full variable domain reads GAGVSQSPSNKVTEKGKDVELRCDPISGHTALYWYRQSLGQGLEFLIYFQGNSAPDKSGLPSDRFSAERTGGSVSTLTIQRTQQEDSAVYLCASSAQAYNEQFFGPGTRLTVL.

This clonotype was counted at least ten times. V usage is TRBV20-1 and J usage is TRBJ1-1; TRBD1 matches 8 bases. After removal of 5 bases from V and 8 bases from J, the junction contained 16 bases not matched to a gene. Germline CDR1 is DFQATT and CDR2 is SNEGSKA (reference sequence). The CDR3 spans 15 residues. Here the CDR3 reads CSASLHDRGAGEAFF. CDR3 in DNA: TGCAGTGCTTCCCTTCACGACAGGGGCGCGGGAGAAGCTTTCTTT.

V gene TRBV19 combines with J gene TRBJ2-7; 8 bases agree with TRBD2. V lost 7 bases, J lost 1 base, and 9 bases stayed unmatched. CDR3 size: 15 residues. Germline CDR1 is LNHDA and CDR2 is SQIVND (reference sequence). CDR3 bases: TGTGCCAGTAAAAGTGGGCTAGCGGGTTCCTACGAGCAGTACTTC. The encoded protein is CASKSGLAGSYEQYF.

This clonotype was observed many times. V is TRBV5-1 and J is TRBJ2-3; 10 nucleotides line up with TRBD2. The V gene's germline CDR1 is SGHRS and CDR2 YFSETQ. The CDR3 sequence is 15 residues long. V dropped 4 bases and J dropped 5; count of bases not matched to a gene: 7. The CDR3 DNA reads as TGCGCCAGCAGCGGCATAGCGGGAGGAAGAGATACGCAGTATTTT. Its translation: CASSGIAGGRDTQYF.

A few counts support this clonotype. The chain has TRBV29-1 and TRBJ2-5; 7 bases fit TRBD1. This CDR3 is 14 amino acids long. With V trimmed by 6 bases and J by 2 bases, 9 bases remained unmatched. Germline-derived CDR1 and CDR2 are SQVTM and ANQGSEA. The CDR3 DNA reads as TGCAGCGTCAAAGCAGGGACAGCACAAGAGACCCAGTACTTC. Its translation: CSVKAGTAQETQYF.

Points on this clonotype: A read error may explain this, as a much larger clone is one base away. The J gene is TRBJ2-1, the V gene TRBV5-1, with unresolved D. The germline gives CDR1 SGHRS, CDR2 YFSETQ. The CDR3 extends over 15 amino acids. The DNA for the CDR3 is TGCGCCAGCAGCTTGCACCCCCTCTCCTACAATGAGCAGTTATTC. Translation: CASSLHPLSYNEQLF.

This clonotype showed up many times. The genes are TRBV20-1 and TRBJ2-2, with D tentatively TRBD2 (5 bases). There are 14 residues in the CDR3. Trimming took 3 bases from V and 3 from J, leaving 11 bases between them. Germline loops: CDR1 DFQATT, CDR2 SNEGSKA (reference sequence). In nucleotides, the CDR3 is TGCAGTGCTAGGACGGGAACCCACACCGGGGAGCTGTTTTTT. Protein product: CSARTGTHTGELFF.

The chain joins TRBV5-1 to TRBJ2-7; no clear D gene. The germline gives CDR1 SGHRS, CDR2 YFSETQ. The V and J ends lost 5 bases and 2 bases respectively, with 11 bases between them. CDR3 length equals 13 residues. This CDR3 is CASSYTPTYEQYF. CDR3 DNA sequence: TGCGCCAGCAGTTATACACCTACCTACGAGCAGTACTTC.

This clonotype was picked up many times. J is TRBJ1-4 and V is TRBV4-1; D call uncertain. The V end lost 2 bases, the J end lost 7 bases, and 8 bases lay between the germline ends. From germline, CDR1 is MGHRA and CDR2 YSYEKL. CDR3 size: 13 residues. CDR3 DNA: TGCGCCAGCAGCCAAAGAGAGGGTGAAAAACTGTTTTTT. Its protein is CASSQREGEKLFF.

The chain links TRBV19 to TRBJ1-5; D is possibly TRBD1 (5 bases). The length of the CDR3 is 13 residues. V dropped 11 bases and J dropped 6 bases, with 17 bases sitting between them. Per germline, CDR1 LNHDA and CDR2 SQIVND (reference sequence). This CDR3 is CAGGSGASQPQHF. In nucleotides, the CDR3 is TGTGCCGGGGGTTCCGGGGCAAGTCAGCCCCAGCATTTT. Full variable domain (remainder filled in from reference TRBV19 and TRBJ1-5): DGGITQSPKYLFRKEGQNVTLSCEQNLNHDAMYWYRQDPGQGLRLIYYSQIVNDFQKGDIAEGYSVSREKKESFPLTVTSAQKNPTAFYLCAGGSGASQPQHFGDGTRLSIL.

This clonotype was recorded many times. The gene calls are TRBV27 and TRBJ2-1; 8 bases agree with TRBD1. The CDR3 is 17 residues long. With V trimmed by 6 bases and J by 8 bases, 18 bases remained unmatched. In germline, CDR1 is MNHEY, CDR2 SMNVEV (reference sequence). The CDR3 region is CASSPLDRTGTFDEQFF. The CDR3 region has the DNA TGTGCCAGCAGCCCGCTGGACCGGACAGGGACTTTCGATGAGCAGTTCTTC.

This clonotype has ten or more counts. The chain carries TRBV12-3 or TRBV12-4 and TRBJ2-7, with D unclear. This CDR3 contains 13 residues. V lost 7 bases, J lost 7 bases, and 17 bases lay in between. The CDR3 reads CASTFRAREEQYF. DNA of the CDR3: TGTGCCAGCACCTTCAGAGCTAGGGAAGAGCAGTACTTC.

This clonotype has ten or more counts. The V gene is TRBV20-1, the J gene TRBJ2-3, with 7 bases that match TRBD1. CDR3 length: 14 amino acids. V was pared by 3 bases and J by 1 base, with 4 bases of the junction left unmatched. Per the germline V gene, CDR1 is DFQATT and CDR2 is SNEGSKA (reference sequence). DNA of the CDR3: TGCAGTGCTAGGCCCCAGGGGGGCACAGATACGCAGTATTTT. Protein product: CSARPQGGTDTQYF.

In this sample, this clonotype turned up a few times. CDR3 sequence: CASSTRQSGNTEAFF. Written as DNA, the CDR3 is TGTGCCAGCAGCACCAGACAGAGCGGGAACACTGAAGCTTTCTTT. The chain combines TRBV5-5 with TRBJ1-1, with D maybe TRBD1 (5 bases). Trimming removed 4 bases from V and 1 base from J, with 14 bases in between. This CDR3 region has 15 residues. Germline lookup yields CDR1 SGHKS and CDR2 YYEKEE (reference sequence).

The chain couples TRBV30 to TRBJ2-1; possibly TRBD2 for D (7 bases). V was shortened by 0 bases and J by 7 bases, with 10 bases between the two germline ends. The germline CDR1 and CDR2 sequences are GTSNPN and SVGIG (reference sequence). This CDR3 has 13 amino acids. The CDR3 DNA follows: TGTGCCTGGAGTGTAGGGGGGGGAAATGAGCAGTTCTTC. This encodes CAWSVGGGNEQFF.

This clonotype was seen many times. CDR3 residues: CASSLTGGHTEAFF. CDR3 DNA: TGTGCCAGCAGTTTGACAGGGGGGCACACTGAAGCTTTCTTT. The rearrangement links TRBV12-3 or TRBV12-4 to TRBJ1-1, with 9 bases aligning to TRBD1. With 3 bases clipped from V and 3 bases from J, the junction kept 2 bases outside the gene matches. This CDR3 region has 14 residues.